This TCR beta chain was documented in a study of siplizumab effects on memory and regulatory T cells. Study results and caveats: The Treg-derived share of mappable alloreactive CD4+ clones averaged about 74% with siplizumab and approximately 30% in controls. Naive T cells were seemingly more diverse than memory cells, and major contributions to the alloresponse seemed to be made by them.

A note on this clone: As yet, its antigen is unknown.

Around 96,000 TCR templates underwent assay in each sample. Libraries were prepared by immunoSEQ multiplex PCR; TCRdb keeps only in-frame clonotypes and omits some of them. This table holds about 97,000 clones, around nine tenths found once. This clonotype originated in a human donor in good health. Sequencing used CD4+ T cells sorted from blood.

CDR3 in amino acids: CASSTIRGPNNEQFF. DNA for the CDR3: TGTGCCAGCAGCACCATCAGGGGGCCCAACAATGAGCAGTTCTTC. The genes are TRBV9 and TRBJ2-1; TRBD1 aligns across 8 bases. There are 15 residues in the CDR3. J gave up 5 bases and V 4 bases, and 8 bases lay outside the gene matches. CDR1 is SGDLS and CDR2 is YYNGEE in the germline V gene.